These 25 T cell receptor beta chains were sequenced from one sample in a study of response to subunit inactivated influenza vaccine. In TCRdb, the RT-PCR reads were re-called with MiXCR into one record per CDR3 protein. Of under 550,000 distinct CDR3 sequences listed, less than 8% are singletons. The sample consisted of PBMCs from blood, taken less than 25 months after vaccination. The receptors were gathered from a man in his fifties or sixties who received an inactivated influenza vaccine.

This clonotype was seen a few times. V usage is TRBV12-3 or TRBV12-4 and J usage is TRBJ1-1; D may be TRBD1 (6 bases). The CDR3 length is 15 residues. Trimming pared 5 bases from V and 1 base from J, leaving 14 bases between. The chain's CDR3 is CASSTEPTGNTEAFF. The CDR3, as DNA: TGTGCCAGCAGTACAGAACCGACAGGGAACACTGAAGCTTTCTTT.

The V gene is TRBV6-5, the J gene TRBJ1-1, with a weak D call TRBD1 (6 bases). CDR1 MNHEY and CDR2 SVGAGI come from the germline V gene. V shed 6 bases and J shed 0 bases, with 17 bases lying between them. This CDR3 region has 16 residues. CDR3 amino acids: CASRDSDRIMNTEAFF. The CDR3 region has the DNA TGTGCCAGCAGAGACTCAGACAGGATCATGAACACTGAAGCTTTCTTT.

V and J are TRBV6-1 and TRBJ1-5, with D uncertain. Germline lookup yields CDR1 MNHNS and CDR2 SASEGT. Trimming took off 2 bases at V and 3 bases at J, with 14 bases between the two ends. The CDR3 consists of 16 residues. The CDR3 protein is CASSETALPDNQPQHF. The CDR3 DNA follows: TGTGCCAGCAGTGAAACCGCCCTTCCCGACAATCAGCCCCAGCATTTT.

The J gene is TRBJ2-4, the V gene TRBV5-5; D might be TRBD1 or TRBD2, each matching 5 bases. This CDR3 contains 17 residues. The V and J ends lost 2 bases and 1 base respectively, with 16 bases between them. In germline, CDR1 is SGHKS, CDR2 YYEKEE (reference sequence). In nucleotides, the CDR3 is TGTGCCAGCAGCTTCCCGGGACCTGGTTTCGCCAAAAACATTCAGTACTTC. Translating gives CASSFPGPGFAKNIQYF. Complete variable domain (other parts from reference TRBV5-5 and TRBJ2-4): DAGVTQSPTHLIKTRGQQVTLRCSPISGHKSVSWYQQVLGQGPQFIFQYYEKEERGRGNFPDRFSARQFPNYSSELNVNALLLGDSALYLCASSFPGPGFAKNIQYFGAGTRLSVL.

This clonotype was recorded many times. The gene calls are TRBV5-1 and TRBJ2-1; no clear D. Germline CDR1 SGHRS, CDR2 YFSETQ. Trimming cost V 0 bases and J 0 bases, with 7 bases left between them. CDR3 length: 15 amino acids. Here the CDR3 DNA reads TGCGCCAGCAGCTTGGATGGCAGCTCCTACAATGAGCAGTTCTTC. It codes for CASSLDGSSYNEQFF.

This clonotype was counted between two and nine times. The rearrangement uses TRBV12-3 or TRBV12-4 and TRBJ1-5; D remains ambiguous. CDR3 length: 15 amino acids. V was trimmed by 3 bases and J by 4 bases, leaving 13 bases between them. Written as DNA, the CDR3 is TGTGCCAGCAGTTTTCGTAGGGATCGGAATCAGCCCCAGCATTTT. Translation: CASSFRRDRNQPQHF.

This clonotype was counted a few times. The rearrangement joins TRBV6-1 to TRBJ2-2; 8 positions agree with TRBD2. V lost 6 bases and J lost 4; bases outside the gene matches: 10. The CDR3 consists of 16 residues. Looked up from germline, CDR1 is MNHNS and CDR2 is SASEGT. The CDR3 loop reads CASRSGSMGGTGELFF. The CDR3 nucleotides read TGTGCCAGCAGGAGCGGGAGTATGGGAGGCACCGGGGAGCTGTTTTTT.

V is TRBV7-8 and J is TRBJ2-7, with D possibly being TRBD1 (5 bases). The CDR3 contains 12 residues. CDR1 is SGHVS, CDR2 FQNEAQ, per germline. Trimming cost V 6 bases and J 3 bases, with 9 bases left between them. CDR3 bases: TGTGCCAGCAGTCACAGGAACTACGAGCAGTACTTC. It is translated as CASSHRNYEQYF.

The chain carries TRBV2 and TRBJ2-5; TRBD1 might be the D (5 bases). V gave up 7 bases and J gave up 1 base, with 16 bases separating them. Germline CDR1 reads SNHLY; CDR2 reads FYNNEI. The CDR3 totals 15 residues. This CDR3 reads CASKQAPFSQETQYF. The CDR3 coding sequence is TGTGCCAGCAAACAGGCCCCCTTTAGCCAAGAGACCCAGTACTTC.

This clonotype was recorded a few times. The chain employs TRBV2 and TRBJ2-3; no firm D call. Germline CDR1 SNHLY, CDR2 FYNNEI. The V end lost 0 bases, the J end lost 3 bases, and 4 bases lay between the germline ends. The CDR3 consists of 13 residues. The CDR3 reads CASSEASTDTQYF. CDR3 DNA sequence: TGTGCCAGCAGTGAAGCGAGTACAGATACGCAGTATTTT.

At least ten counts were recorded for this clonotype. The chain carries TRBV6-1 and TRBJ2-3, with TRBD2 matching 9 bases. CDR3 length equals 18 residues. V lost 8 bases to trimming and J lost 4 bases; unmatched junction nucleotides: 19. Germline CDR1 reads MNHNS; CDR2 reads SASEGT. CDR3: CASRPGGVTSGSADTQYF. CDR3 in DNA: TGTGCCAGCCGCCCGGGAGGGGTTACTAGCGGGTCGGCAGATACGCAGTATTTT.

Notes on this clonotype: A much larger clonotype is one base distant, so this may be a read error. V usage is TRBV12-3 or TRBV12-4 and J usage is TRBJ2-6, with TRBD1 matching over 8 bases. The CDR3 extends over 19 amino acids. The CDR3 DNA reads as TGTGCCAGCTGTTTACGCCGCAGGGGGCTATCTACTGGGGCCAACGTCCTGACTTTC. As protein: CASCLRRRGLSTGANVLTF.

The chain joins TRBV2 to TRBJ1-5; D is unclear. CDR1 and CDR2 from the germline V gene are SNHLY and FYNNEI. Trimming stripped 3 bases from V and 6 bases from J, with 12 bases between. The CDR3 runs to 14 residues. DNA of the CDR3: TGTGCCAGCAGTGACGAGGGTTACGGTCAGCCCCAGCATTTT. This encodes CASSDEGYGQPQHF. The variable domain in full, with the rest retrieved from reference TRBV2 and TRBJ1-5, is EPEVTQTPSHQVTQMGQEVILRCVPISNHLYFYWYRQILGQKVEFLVSFYNNEISEKSEIFDDQFSVERPDGSNFTLKIRSTKLEDSAMYFCASSDEGYGQPQHFGDGTRLSIL.

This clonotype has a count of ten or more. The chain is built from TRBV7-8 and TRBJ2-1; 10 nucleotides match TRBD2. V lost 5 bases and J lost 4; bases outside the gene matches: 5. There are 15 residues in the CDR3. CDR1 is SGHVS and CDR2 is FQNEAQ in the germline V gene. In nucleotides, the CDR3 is TGTGCCAGCAGCCCGGGACTAGCGAGGTACAATGAGCAGTTCTTC. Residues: CASSPGLARYNEQFF.

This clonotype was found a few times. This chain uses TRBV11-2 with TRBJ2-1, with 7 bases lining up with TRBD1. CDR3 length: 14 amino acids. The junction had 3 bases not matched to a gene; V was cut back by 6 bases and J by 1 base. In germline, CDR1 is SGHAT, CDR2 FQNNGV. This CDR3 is CASRETGSYNEQFF. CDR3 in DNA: TGTGCCAGCAGGGAGACAGGGTCCTACAATGAGCAGTTCTTC.

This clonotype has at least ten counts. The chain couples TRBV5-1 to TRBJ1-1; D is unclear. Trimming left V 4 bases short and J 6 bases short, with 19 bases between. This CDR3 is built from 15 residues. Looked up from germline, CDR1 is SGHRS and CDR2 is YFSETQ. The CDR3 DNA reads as TGCGCCAGCAGCCGAGACGCTCACGGAGTCTCTGAAGCTTTCTTT. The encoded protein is CASSRDAHGVSEAFF.

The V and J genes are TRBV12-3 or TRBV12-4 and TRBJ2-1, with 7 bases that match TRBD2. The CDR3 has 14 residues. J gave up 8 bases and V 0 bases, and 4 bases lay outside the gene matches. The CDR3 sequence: CASSLAGGPHEQFF. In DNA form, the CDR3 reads TGTGCCAGCAGTTTAGCGGGAGGGCCTCATGAGCAGTTCTTC.

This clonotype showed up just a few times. The CDR3 region has the DNA TGTGCCAGCAGGCAACGAGGACTAGCGGGACCCTACGAGCAGTACTTC. Residues: CASRQRGLAGPYEQYF. The genes are TRBV28 and TRBJ2-7, with 12 nucleotides matching TRBD2. Per the germline V gene, CDR1 is MDHEN and CDR2 is SYDVKM. The trim removed 6 bases at V and 2 bases at J, leaving 8 bases unmatched. The length of the CDR3 is 16 residues.

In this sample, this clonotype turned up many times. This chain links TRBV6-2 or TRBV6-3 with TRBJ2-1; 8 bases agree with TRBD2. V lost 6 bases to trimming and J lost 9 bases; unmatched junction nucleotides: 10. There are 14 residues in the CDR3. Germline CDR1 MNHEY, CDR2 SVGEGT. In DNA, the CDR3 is TGTGCCAGCAGGACGGGGGGGCCTCAGGTTGAGCAGTTCTTC. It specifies CASRTGGPQVEQFF.

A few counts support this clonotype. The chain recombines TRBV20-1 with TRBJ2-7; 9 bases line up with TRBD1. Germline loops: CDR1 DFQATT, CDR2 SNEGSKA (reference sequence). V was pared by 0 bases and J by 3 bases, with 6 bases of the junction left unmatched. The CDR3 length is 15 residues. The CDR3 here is CSAREAGQGNYEQYF. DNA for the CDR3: TGCAGTGCTAGAGAAGCGGGACAGGGAAACTACGAGCAGTACTTC.

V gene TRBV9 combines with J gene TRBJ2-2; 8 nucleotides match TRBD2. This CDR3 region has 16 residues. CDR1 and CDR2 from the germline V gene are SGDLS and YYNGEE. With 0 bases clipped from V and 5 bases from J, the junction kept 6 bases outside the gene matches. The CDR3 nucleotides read TGTGCCAGCAGCGTAGGAGAACTAGCGGTGACCGGGGAGCTGTTTTTT. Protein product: CASSVGELAVTGELFF.

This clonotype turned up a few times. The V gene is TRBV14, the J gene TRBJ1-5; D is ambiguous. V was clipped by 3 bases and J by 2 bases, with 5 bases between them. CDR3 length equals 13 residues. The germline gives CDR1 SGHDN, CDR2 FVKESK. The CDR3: CASSQQGNQPQHF. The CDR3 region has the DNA TGTGCCAGCAGCCAGCAGGGCAATCAGCCCCAGCATTTT.

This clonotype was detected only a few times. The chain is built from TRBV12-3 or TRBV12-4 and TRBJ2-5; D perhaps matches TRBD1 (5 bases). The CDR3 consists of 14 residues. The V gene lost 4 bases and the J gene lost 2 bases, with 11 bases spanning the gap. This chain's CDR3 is CASSSRQIQETQYF. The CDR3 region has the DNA TGTGCCAGCAGTTCTAGACAGATACAAGAGACCCAGTACTTC.

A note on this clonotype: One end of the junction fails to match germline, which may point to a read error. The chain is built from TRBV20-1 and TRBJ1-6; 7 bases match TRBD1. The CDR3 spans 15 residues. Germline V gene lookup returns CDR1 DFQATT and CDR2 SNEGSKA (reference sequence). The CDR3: CSARGRQGGYSPLHF. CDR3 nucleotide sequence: TGCAGTGCGAGAGGCAGACAGGGAGGGTATTCACCCCTCCACTTT.

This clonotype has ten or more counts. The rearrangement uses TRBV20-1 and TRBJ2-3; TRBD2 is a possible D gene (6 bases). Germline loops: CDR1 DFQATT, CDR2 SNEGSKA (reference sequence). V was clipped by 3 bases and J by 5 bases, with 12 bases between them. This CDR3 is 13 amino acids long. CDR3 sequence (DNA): TGCAGTGCTAGGCCCGGGGGTGGAGATACGCAGTATTTT. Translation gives CSARPGGGDTQYF.